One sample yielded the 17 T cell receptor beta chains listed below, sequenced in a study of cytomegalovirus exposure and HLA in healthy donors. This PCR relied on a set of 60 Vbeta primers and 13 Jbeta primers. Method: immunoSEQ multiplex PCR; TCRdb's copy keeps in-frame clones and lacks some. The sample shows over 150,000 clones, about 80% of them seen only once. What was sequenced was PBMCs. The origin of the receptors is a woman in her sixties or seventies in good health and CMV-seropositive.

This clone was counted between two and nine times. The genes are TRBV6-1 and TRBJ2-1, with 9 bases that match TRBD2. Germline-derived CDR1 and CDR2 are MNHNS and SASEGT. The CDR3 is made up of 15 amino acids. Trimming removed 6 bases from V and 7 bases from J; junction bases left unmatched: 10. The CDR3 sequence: CASRTQRGGGNEQFF. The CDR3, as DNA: TGTGCCAGCAGGACCCAGCGCGGGGGGGGGAATGAGCAGTTCTTC.

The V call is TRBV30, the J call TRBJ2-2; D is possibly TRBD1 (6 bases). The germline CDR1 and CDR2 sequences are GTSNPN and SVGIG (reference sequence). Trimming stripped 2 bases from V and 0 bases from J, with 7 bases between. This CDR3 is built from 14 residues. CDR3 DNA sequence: TGTGCCTGGAGTACAGGGCCGAACACCGGGGAGCTGTTTTTT. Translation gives CAWSTGPNTGELFF.

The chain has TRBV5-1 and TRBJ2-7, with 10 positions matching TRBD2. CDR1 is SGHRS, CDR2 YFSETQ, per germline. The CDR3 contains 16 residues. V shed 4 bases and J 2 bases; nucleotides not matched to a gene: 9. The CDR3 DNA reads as TGCGCCAGCAGCCAGATGTGGACTAGCGGCGCCTACGAGCAGTACTTC. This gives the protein CASSQMWTSGAYEQYF.

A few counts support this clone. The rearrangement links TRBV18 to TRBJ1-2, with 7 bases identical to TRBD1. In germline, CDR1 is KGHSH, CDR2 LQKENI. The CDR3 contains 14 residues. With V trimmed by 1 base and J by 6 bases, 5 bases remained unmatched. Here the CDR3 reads CASSPQGTDHGYTF. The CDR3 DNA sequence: TGTGCCAGCTCACCACAAGGGACAGACCATGGCTACACCTTC.

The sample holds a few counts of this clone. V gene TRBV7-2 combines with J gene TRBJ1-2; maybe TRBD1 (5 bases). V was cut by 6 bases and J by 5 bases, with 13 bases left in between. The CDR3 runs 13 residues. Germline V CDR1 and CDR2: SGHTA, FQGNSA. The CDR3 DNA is TGTGCCAGCAGACAGGACGGTATTTATGGCTACACCTTC. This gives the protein CASRQDGIYGYTF.

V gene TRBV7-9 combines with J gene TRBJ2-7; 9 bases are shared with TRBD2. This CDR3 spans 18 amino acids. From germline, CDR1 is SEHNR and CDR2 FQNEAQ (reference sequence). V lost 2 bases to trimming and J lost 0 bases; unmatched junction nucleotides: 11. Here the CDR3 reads CASSLRVIASGDSYEQYF. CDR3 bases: TGTGCCAGCAGCTTAAGGGTTATTGCTAGCGGGGACTCCTACGAGCAGTACTTC. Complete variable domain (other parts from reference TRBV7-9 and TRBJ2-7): DTGVSQNPRHKITKRGQNVTFRCDPISEHNRLYWYRQTLGQGPEFLTYFQNEAQLEKSRLLSDRFSAERPKGSFSTLEIQRTEQGDSAMYLCASSLRVIASGDSYEQYFGPGTRLTVT.

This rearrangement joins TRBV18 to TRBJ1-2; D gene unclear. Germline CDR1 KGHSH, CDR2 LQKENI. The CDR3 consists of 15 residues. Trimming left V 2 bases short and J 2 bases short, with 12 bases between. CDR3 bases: TGTGCCAGCTCACCAAAGGAGGGAGCCAACTATGGCTACACCTTC. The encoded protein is CASSPKEGANYGYTF. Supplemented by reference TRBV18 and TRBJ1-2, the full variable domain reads NAGVMQNPRHLVRRRGQEARLRCSPMKGHSHVYWYRQLPEEGLKFMVYLQKENIIDESGMPKERFSAEFPKEGPSILRIQQVVRGDSAAYFCASSPKEGANYGYTFGSGTRLTVV.

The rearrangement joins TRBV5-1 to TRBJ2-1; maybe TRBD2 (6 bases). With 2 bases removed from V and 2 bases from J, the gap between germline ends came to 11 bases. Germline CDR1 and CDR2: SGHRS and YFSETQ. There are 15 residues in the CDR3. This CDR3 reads CASSFEGLAYNEQFF. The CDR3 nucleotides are TGCGCCAGCAGCTTCGAGGGACTCGCCTACAATGAGCAGTTCTTC. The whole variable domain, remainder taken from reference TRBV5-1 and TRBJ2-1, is KAGVTQTPRYLIKTRGQQVTLSCSPISGHRSVSWYQQTPGQGLQFLFEYFSETQRNKGNFPGRFSGRQFSNSRSEMNVSTLELGDSALYLCASSFEGLAYNEQFFGPGTRLTVL.

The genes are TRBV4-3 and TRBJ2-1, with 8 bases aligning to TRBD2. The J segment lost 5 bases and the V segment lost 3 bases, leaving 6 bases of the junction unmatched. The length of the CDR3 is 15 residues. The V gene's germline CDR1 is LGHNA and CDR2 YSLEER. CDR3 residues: CASSHGGALHNEQFF. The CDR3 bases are TGCGCCAGCAGCCACGGGGGGGCCCTCCACAATGAGCAGTTCTTC.

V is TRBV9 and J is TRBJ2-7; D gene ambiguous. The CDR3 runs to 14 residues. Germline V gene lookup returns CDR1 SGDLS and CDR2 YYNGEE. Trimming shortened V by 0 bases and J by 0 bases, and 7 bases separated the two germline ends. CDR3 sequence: CASSVGALSYEQYF. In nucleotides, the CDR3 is TGTGCCAGCAGCGTAGGGGCCCTCTCCTACGAGCAGTACTTC.

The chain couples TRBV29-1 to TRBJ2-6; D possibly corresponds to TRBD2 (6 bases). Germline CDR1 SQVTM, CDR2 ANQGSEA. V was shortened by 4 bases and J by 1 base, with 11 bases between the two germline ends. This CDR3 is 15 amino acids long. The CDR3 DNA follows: TGCAGCGTTGGTCTGGGAGGATCTGGGGCCAACGTCCTGACTTTC. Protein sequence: CSVGLGGSGANVLTF.

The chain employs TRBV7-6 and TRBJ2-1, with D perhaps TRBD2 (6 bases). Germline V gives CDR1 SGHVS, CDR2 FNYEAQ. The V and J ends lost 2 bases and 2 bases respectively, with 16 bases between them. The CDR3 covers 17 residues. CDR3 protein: CASSLFNRDSTYNEQFF. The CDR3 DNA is TGTGCCAGCAGCTTATTCAATCGGGACTCCACCTACAATGAGCAGTTCTTC.

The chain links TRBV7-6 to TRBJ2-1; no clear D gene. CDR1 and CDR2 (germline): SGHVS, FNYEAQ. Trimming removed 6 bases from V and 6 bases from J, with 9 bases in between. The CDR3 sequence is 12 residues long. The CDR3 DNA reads TGTGCCAGCAGTGCCCGAGGCAATGAGCAGTTCTTC. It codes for CASSARGNEQFF.

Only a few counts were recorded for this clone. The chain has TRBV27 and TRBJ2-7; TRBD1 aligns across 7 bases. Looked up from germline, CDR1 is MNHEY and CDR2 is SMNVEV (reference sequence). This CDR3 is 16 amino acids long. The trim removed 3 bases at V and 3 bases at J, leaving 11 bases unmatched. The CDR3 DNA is TGTGCCAGCAGTTTGGACCAAATCAGGGGGAGCTACGAGCAGTACTTC. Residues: CASSLDQIRGSYEQYF.

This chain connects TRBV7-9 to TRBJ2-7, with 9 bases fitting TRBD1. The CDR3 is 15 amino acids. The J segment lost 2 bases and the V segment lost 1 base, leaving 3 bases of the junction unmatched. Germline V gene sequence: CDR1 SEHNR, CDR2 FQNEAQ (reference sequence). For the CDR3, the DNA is TGTGCCAGCAGCTTAGGGACAGGGGTCACCTACGAGCAGTACTTC. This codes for CASSLGTGVTYEQYF.

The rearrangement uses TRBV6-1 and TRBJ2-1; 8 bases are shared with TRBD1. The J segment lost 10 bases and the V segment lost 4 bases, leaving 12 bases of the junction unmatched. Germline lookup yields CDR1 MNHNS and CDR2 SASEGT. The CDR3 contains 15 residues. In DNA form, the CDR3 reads TGTGCCAGCAGTGCCGACAGGGGAATTATGCGGGAGCAGTTCTTC. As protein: CASSADRGIMREQFF.

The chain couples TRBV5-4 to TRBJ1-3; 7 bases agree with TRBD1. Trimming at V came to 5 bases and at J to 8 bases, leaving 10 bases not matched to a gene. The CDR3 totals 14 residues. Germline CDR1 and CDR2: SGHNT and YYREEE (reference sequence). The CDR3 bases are TGTGCCAGCAGAAGGGACAGTGAGGTACACACCATATATTTT. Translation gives CASRRDSEVHTIYF.